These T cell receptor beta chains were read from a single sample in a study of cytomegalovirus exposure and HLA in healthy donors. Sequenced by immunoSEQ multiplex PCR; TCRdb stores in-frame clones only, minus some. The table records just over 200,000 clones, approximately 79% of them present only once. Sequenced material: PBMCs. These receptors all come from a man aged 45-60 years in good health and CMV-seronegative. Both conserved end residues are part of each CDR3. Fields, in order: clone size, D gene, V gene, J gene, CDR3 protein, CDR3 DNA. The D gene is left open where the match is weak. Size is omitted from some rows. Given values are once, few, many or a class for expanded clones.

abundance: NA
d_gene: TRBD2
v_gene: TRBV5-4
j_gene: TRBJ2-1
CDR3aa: CASSLGPAGRRQSSYNEQFF
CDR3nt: TGTGCCAGCAGCTTGGGACCAGCGGGGAGGCGCCAGAGCTCCTACAATGAGCAGTTCTTC

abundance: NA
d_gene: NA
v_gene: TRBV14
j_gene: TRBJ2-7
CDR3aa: CASSLSGTLAYEQYF
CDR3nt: TGTGCCAGCAGCTTATCCGGGACTTTGGCTTACGAGCAGTACTTC

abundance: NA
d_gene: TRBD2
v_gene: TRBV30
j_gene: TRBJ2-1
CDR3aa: CAWRSPGQGRTSGREDEMYEQFF
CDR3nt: TGTGCCTGGAGAAGTCCGGGACAGGGCCGGACTAGCGGGAGGGAGGATGAAATGTATGAGCAGTTCTTC

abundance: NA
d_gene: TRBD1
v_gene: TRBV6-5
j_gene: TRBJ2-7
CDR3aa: CASSYRQGAVYEQYF
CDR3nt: TGTGCCAGCAGCTACCGACAGGGGGCTGTATACGAGCAGTACTTC

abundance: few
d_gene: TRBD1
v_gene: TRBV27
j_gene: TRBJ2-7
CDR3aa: CASSAGTGPFYEQYF
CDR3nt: TGTGCCAGCAGTGCCGGGACAGGTCCTTTTTACGAGCAGTACTTC

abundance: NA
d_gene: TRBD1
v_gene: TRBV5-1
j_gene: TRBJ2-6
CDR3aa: CASSLGGTASGANVLTF
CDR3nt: TGCGCCAGCAGCTTGGGGGGGACAGCCTCTGGGGCCAACGTCCTGACTTTC

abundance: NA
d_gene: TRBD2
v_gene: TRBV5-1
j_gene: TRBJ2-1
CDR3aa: CASSQLAGAYNEQFF
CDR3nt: TGCGCCAGCAGCCAACTAGCGGGAGCATACAATGAGCAGTTCTTC

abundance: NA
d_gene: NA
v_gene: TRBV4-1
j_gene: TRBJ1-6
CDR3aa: CASSQDLAGRSYNSPLHF
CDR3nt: TGCGCCAGCAGCCAAGATTTAGCGGGCCGCTCCTATAATTCACCCCTCCACTTT

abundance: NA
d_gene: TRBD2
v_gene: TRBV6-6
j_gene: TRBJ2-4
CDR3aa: CASRGLAGGGIQYF
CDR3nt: TGTGCCAGCAGGGGACTAGCGGGAGGGGGCATTCAGTACTTC

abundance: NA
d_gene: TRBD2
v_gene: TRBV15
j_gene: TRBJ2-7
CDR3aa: CATSRDSSLRLAGEYEQYF
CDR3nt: TGTGCCACCAGCAGAGACAGTAGCTTAAGACTAGCGGGAGAGTACGAGCAGTACTTC

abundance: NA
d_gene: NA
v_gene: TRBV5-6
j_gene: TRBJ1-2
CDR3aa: CASSPGTGGYTF
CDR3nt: TGTGCCAGCAGCCCCGGGACTGGTGGCTACACCTTC

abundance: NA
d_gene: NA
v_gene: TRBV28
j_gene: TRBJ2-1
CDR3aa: CAGKAASTYNEQFF
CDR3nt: TGTGCCGGAAAAGCGGCTTCAACCTACAATGAGCAGTTCTTC

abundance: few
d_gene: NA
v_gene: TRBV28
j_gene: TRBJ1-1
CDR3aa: CASSSLVTEAFF
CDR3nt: TGTGCCAGCAGTTCCCTTGTAACTGAAGCTTTCTTT

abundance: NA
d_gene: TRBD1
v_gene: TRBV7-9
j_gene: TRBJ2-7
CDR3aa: CASSPSGQGHYEQYF
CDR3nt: TGTGCCAGCAGCCCGTCAGGACAGGGCCACTACGAGCAGTACTTC

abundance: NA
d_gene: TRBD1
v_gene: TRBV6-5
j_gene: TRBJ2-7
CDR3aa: CASGTGPYEQYF
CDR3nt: TGTGCCAGCGGGACAGGGCCCTACGAGCAGTACTTC

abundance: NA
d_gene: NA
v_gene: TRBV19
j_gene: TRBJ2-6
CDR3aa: CASTPGPSLGANVLTF
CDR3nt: TGTGCCAGTACCCCAGGGCCTTCTTTAGGGGCCAACGTCCTGACTTTC

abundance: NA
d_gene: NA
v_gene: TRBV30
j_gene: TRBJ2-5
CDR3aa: CAWSVMGGPLETQYF
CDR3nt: TGTGCCTGGAGTGTAATGGGGGGACCTTTGGAGACCCAGTACTTC

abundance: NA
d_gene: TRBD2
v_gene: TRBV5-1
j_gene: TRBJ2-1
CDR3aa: CASSLAVGRNIGGGNEQFF
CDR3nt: TGCGCCAGCAGCTTGGCCGTGGGCCGGAATATCGGGGGGGGGAATGAGCAGTTCTTC

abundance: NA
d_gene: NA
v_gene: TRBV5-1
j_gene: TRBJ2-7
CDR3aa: CASSLARTERAVDF
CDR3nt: TGTGCCAGCAGCTTGGCCCGGACAGAAAGAGCAGTGGACTTC

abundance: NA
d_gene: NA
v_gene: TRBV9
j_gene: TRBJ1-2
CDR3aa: CASSHGLLEANYGYTF
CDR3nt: TGTGCCAGCAGTCACGGGCTACTAGAAGCTAACTATGGCTACACCTTC

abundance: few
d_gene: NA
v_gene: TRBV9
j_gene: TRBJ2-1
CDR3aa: CASSAPGENNEQFF
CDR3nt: TGTGCCAGCAGCGCCCCGGGGGAGAACAATGAGCAGTTCTTC

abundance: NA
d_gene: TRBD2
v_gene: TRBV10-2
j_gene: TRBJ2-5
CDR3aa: CASGEGQETQYF
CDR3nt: TGCGCCAGCGGGGAGGGGCAAGAGACCCAGTACTTC

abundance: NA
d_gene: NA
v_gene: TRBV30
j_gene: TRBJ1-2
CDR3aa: CACRDGGGGGGRGYTF
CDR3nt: TGTGCCTGCCGGGATGGGGGAGGGGGGGGAGGTCGCGGCTACACCTTC

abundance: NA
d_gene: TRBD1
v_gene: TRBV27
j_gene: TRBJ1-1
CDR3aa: CASTGTVNKGDMNTEAFF
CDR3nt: TGTGCCAGCACCGGGACAGTTAATAAGGGGGACATGAACACTGAAGCTTTCTTT

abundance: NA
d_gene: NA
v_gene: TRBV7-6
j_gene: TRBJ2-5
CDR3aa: CASSHGRGQETQYF
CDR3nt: TGTGCCAGCAGCCACGGCCGGGGGCAAGAGACCCAGTACTTC

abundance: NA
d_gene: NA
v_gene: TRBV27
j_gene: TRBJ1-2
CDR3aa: CASTRAGADYGYTF
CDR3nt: TGTGCCAGCACTAGGGCGGGGGCTGACTATGGCTACACCTTC

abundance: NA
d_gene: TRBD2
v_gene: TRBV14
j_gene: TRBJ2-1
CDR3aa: CASSQDLGLVYNEQFF
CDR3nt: TGTGCCAGCAGCCAAGATCTGGGACTAGTCTACAATGAGCAGTTCTTC

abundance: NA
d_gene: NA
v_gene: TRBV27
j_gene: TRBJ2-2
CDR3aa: CASSLYDQGPGELFF
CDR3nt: TGTGCCAGCAGTTTGTATGATCAGGGGCCCGGGGAGCTGTTTTTT

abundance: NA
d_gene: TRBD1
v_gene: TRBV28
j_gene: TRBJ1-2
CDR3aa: CASSVGTGNPYGYTF
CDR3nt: TGTGCCAGCAGTGTCGGGACAGGGAATCCCTATGGCTACACCTTC

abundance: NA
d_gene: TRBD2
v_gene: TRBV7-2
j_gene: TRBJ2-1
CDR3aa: CASSLGSGTSGEQFF
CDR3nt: TGTGCCAGCAGCTTAGGTAGCGGGACTTCGGGAGAGCAGTTCTTC

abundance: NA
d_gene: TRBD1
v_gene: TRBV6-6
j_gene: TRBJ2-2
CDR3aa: CASRLPGTANTGELFF
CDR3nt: TGTGCCAGCAGGCTCCCGGGGACAGCTAACACCGGGGAGCTGTTTTTT

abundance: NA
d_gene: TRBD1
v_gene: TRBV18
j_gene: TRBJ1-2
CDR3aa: CASSPPTGGGTGYTF
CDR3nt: TGTGCCAGCTCACCACCTACAGGGGGCGGGACGGGCTACACCTTC

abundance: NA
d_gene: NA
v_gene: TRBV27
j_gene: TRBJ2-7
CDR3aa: CASRQADRNYEQYF
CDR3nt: TGTGCCAGCAGGCAGGCCGACAGAAACTACGAGCAGTACTTC

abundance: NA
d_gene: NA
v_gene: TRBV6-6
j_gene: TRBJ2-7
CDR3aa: CASSDSRGVGYEQYF
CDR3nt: TGTGCCAGCAGTGACTCCCGCGGGGTGGGATACGAGCAGTACTTC

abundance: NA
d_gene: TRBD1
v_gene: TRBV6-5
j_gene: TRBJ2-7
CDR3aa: CASSWTGDEQYF
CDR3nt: TGTGCCAGCAGTTGGACAGGGGACGAGCAGTACTTC